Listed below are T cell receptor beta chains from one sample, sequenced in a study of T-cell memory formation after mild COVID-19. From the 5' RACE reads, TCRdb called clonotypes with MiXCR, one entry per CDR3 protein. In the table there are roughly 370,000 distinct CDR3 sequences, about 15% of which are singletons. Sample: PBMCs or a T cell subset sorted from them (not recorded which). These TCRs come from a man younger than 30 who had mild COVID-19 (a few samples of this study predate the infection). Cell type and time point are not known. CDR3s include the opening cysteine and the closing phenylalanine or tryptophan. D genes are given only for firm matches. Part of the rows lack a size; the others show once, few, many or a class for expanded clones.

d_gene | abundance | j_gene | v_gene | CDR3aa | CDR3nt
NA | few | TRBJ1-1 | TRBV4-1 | CASSPQAGREAFF | TGCGCCAGCAGCCCCCAGGCGGGGAGGGAAGCTTTCTTT
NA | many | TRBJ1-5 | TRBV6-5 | CASSPSDSPQPQHF | TGTGCCAGCAGCCCCTCGGACAGTCCTCAGCCCCAGCATTTT
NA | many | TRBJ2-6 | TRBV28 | CASDSKGFRSGANVLTF | TGTGCCAGCGATAGTAAGGGTTTCCGCTCTGGGGCCAACGTCCTGACTTTC
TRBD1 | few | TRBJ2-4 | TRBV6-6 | CASSYSGGRDRDSLAKNIQYF | TGTGCCAGCAGTTACTCTGGGGGCCGGGACAGGGACAGCCTAGCCAAAAACATTCAGTACTTC
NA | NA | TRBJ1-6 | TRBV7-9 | CASSVEGPLHF | TGTGCCAGCAGCGTAGAGGGACCCCTCCACTTT
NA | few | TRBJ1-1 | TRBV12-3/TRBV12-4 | CASWDAGVTEAFF | TGTGCCAGTTGGGACGCCGGGGTCACTGAAGCTTTCTTT
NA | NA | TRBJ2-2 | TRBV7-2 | CASSLSRGAQGSNTGELFF | TGTGCCAGCAGCTTATCGAGGGGGGCCCAGGGCTCGAACACCGGGGAGCTGTTTTTT
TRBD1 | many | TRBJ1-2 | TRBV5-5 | CASSSRTGSWPIDGYTF | TGTGCCAGCAGCTCTAGGACAGGGTCATGGCCTATCGATGGCTACACCTTC
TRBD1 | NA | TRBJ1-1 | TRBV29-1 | CSVVTGGAFGTEAFF | TGCAGCGTCGTTACAGGGGGCGCGTTTGGCACTGAAGCTTTCTTT
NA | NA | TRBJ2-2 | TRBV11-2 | CASSLIGAGNTGELFF | TGTGCCAGCAGCTTAATAGGAGCGGGCAACACCGGGGAGCTGTTTTTT
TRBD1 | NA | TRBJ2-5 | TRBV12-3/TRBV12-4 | CASSVQGMETQYF | TGTGCCAGCAGTGTACAGGGGATGGAGACCCAGTACTTC
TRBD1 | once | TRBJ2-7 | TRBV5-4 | CASSQGAAYEQYF | TGTGCCAGCAGCCAGGGGGCAGCCTACGAGCAGTACTTC
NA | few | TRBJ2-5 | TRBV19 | CASSMRGPLRETQYF | TGTGCCAGTAGTATGAGGGGACCTCTGCGGGAGACCCAGTACTTC
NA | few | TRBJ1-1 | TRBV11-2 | CASSSIRRGNTEAFF | TGTGCCAGCAGCTCTATTCGTCGGGGGAACACTGAAGCTTTCTTT
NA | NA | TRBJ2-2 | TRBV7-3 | CASSLGPANTGELFF | TGTGCCAGCAGCTTAGGCCCGGCGAACACCGGGGAGCTGTTTTTT
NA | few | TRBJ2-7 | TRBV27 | CASSFGGLYEQYF | TGTGCCAGCAGTTTCGGGGGGCTCTACGAGCAGTACTTC
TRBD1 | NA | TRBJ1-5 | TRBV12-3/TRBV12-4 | CASRQTGRVDQPQHF | TGTGCCAGCAGGCAGACAGGGCGGGTCGATCAGCCCCAGCATTTT
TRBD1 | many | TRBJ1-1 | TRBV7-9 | CASSDNRGLSTEAFF | TGTGCCAGCAGCGATAACAGGGGGCTGAGCACTGAAGCTTTCTTT
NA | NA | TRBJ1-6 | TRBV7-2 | CASSLSRQGDSPLHF | TGTGCCAGCAGCTTATCGAGGCAGGGTGATTCACCCCTCCACTTT
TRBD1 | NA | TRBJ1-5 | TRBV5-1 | CASSEGADQPQHF | TGCGCCAGCAGCGAGGGGGCTGATCAGCCCCAGCATTTT
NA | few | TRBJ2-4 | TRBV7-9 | CASSLPLGTAGLDF | TGTGCCAGCAGCTTACCCCTAGGGACCGCCGGCCTGGACTTC
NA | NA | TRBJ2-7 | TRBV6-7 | CASSYGGEQYF | TGTGCCAGCAGTTACGGAGGGGAGCAGTACTTC
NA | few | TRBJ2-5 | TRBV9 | CASSVALGETQYF | TGTGCCAGCAGCGTCGCTCTCGGCGAGACCCAGTACTTC
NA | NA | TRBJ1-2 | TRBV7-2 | CASSQSWGSDGYTF | TGTGCCAGCAGCCAGAGTTGGGGTTCGGATGGCTACACCTTC
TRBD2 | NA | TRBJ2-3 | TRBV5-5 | CASKSSGTSGGADTQYF | TGTGCCAGCAAATCCTCCGGGACTAGCGGGGGGGCAGATACGCAGTATTTT
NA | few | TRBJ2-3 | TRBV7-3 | CASSPGPSDTQYF | TGTGCCAGCAGCCCGGGTCCGTCAGATACGCAGTATTTT
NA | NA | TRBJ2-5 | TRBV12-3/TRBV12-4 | CASRRRWSGETQYF | TGTGCCAGCAGACGGAGGTGGAGTGGGGAAACCCAGTACTTC
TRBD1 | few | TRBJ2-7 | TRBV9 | CASSSIDPETGIPYEQYF | TGTGCCAGCAGCTCAATCGACCCCGAGACAGGGATCCCCTACGAGCAGTACTTC
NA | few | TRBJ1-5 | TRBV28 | CASSPYTRWPQHF | TGTGCCAGCAGTCCGTACACCCGTTGGCCCCAGCATTTT
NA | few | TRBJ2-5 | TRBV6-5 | CASSQIGTDQETQYF | TGTGCCAGCAGCCAAATTGGGACGGACCAAGAGACCCAGTACTTC
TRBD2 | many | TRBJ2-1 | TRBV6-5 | CASKSSGGTYNEQFF | TGTGCCAGCAAATCTAGCGGGGGGACCTACAATGAGCAGTTCTTC
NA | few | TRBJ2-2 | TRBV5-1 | CASSLSAANTGELFF | TGCGCCAGCAGCTTGTCAGCGGCGAACACCGGGGAGCTGTTTTTT
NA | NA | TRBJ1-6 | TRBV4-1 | CASSQEQSSYNSPLHF | TGCGCCAGCAGCCAAGAACAGAGCTCCTATAATTCACCCCTCCACTTT
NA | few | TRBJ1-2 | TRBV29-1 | CSVDRIYGYTF | TGCAGCGTTGACAGGATCTATGGCTACACCTTC
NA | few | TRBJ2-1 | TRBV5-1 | CASLPLPGSYNEQFF | TGCGCCAGCCTCCCCCTTCCGGGCTCCTACAATGAGCAGTTCTTC
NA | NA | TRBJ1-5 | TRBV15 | CATSRVRGFQPQHF | TGTGCCACCAGCAGAGTACGGGGATTTCAGCCCCAGCATTTT
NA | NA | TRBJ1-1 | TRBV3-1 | CASSQEWGGNTEAFF | TGTGCCAGCAGCCAAGAATGGGGCGGGAACACTGAAGCTTTCTTT
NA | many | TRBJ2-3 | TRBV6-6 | CASRLSGTGADTQYF | TGTGCCAGCAGACTTAGCGGCACCGGCGCAGATACGCAGTATTTT
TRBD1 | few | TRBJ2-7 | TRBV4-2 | CASSQVSGGNYEQYF | TGTGCCAGCAGCCAAGTGTCAGGGGGCAACTACGAGCAGTACTTC
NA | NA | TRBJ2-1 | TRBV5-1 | CASGEQGPYNEQFF | TGCGCCAGCGGGGAACAGGGACCCTACAATGAGCAGTTCTTC
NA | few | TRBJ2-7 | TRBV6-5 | CASSYGQQGYEQYF | TGTGCCAGCAGTTACGGTCAGCAGGGGTACGAGCAGTACTTC
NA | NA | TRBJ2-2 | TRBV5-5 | CASSSIARVPGELFF | TGTGCCAGCAGCTCGATCGCCAGGGTGCCCGGGGAGCTGTTTTTT
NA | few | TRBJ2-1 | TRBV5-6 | CASRGTDSYNEQFF | TGTGCCAGCCGGGGGACGGATTCCTACAATGAGCAGTTCTTC
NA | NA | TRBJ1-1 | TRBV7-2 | CASSRAGGENTEAFF | TGTGCCAGCAGCCGAGCGGGGGGGGAGAACACTGAAGCTTTCTTT
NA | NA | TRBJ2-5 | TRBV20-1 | CSATGPEETQYF | TGCAGTGCTACGGGGCCCGAAGAGACCCAGTACTTC
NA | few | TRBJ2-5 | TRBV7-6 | CASSLRGYRETQYF | TGTGCCAGCAGCTTACGGGGGTATCGGGAGACCCAGTACTTC
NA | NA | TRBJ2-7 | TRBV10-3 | CAISLPLAGNRTSVYEQYF | TGTGCCATCAGCCTTCCCTTGGCAGGGAACCGAACAAGTGTCTACGAGCAGTACTTC
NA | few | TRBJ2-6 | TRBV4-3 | CASSQEGATTGANVLTF | TGCGCCAGCAGCCAAGAGGGCGCCACCACTGGGGCCAACGTCCTGACTTTC
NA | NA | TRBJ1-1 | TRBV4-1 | CASSQARDGTEAFF | TGCGCCAGCAGCCAAGCCAGGGACGGCACTGAAGCTTTCTTT
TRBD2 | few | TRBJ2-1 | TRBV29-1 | CSVEGLAGAEITNEQFF | TGCAGCGTTGAAGGCCTAGCGGGGGCAGAGATCACCAATGAGCAGTTCTTC
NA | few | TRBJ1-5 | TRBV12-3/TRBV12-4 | CASSPGLEQPQHF | TGTGCCAGCAGTCCGGGGTTAGAGCAGCCCCAGCATTTT
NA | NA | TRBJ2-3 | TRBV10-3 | CAISESGGGPSTDTQYF | TGTGCCATCAGTGAGTCTGGTGGCGGACCTAGCACAGATACGCAGTATTTT